This T cell receptor (beta chain) comes out of a study of T cell responses to AZD1222 COVID-19 vaccine. The V end was cut by 3 bases, the J end by 5 bases, with 16 bases between. Per the germline V gene, CDR1 is LNHDA and CDR2 is SQIVND (reference sequence). CDR3 length: 15 residues. Here immunoSEQ multiplex PCR was the method, and the copy in TCRdb shows in-frame clones only, minus some. The table lists about 140,000 clones, with approximately 2% in the top ten. The TCR was taken from an adult in good health. This rearrangement joins TRBV19 to TRBJ1-1, with D possibly being TRBD1 (6 bases). The sample consisted of peripheral blood. DNA for the CDR3: TGTGCCAGTAGTATCTGGGGCAGGGGCAGTACTGAAGCTTTCTTT. Translation: CASSIWGRGSTEAFF.